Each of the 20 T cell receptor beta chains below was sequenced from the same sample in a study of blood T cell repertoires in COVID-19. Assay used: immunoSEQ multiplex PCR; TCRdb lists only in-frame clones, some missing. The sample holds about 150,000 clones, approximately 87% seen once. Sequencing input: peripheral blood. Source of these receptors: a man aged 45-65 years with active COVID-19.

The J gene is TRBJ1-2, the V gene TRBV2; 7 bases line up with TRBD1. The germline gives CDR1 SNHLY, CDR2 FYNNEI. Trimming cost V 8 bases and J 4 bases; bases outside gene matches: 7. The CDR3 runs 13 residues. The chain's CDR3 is CASLRTGSYGYTF. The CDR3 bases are TGTGCCAGCCTCCGGACAGGATCCTATGGCTACACCTTC. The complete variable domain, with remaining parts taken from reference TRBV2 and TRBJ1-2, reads EPEVTQTPSHQVTQMGQEVILRCVPISNHLYFYWYRQILGQKVEFLVSFYNNEISEKSEIFDDQFSVERPDGSNFTLKIRSTKLEDSAMYFCASLRTGSYGYTFGSGTRLTVV.

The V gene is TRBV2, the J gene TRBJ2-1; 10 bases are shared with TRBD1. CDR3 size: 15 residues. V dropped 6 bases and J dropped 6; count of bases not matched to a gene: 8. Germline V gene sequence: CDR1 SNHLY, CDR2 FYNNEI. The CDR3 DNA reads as TGTGCCAGCAGCGGGGGGACAGGGGCCCTCAATGAGCAGTTCTTC. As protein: CASSGGTGALNEQFF. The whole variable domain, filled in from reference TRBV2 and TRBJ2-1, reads EPEVTQTPSHQVTQMGQEVILRCVPISNHLYFYWYRQILGQKVEFLVSFYNNEISEKSEIFDDQFSVERPDGSNFTLKIRSTKLEDSAMYFCASSGGTGALNEQFFGPGTRLTVL.

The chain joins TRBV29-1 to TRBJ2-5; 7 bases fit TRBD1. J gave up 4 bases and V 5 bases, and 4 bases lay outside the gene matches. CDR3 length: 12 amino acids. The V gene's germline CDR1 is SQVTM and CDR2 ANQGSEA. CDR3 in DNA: TGCAGCGTTCAACAGGGGAGAGAGACCCAGTACTTC. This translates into CSVQQGRETQYF.

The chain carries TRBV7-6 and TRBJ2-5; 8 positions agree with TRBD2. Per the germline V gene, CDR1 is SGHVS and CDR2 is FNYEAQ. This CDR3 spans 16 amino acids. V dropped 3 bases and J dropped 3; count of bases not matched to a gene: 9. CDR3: CASSFGGGGPEETQYF. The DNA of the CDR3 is TGTGCCAGCAGCTTCGGGGGCGGGGGGCCCGAAGAGACCCAGTACTTC.

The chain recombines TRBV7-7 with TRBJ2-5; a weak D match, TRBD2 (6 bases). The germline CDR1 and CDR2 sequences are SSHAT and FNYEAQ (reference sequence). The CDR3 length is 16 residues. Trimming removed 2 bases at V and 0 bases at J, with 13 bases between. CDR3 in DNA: TGTGCCAGCAGCTTATGGAGGGGCTCGGACCAAGAGACCCAGTACTTC. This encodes CASSLWRGSDQETQYF.

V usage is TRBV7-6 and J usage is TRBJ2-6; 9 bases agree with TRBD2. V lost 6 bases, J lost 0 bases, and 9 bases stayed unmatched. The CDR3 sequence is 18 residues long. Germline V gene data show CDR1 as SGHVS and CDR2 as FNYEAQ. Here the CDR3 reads CASRVGLAGTSGANVLTF. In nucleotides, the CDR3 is TGTGCCAGCAGGGTAGGGCTAGCGGGGACCTCTGGGGCCAACGTCCTGACTTTC.

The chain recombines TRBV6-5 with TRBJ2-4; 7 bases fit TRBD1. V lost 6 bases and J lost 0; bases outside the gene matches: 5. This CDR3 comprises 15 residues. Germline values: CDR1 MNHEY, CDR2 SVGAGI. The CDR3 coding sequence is TGTGCCAGCAGCACGGGACAGATAGCCAAAAACATTCAGTACTTC. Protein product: CASSTGQIAKNIQYF.

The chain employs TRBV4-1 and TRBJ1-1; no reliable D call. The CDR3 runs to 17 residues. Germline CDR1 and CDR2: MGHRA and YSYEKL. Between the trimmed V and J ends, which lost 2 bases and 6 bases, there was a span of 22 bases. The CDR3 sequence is CASSQREVVSEGAEAFF. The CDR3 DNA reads TGCGCCAGCAGCCAACGCGAGGTCGTCTCGGAGGGAGCTGAAGCTTTCTTT.

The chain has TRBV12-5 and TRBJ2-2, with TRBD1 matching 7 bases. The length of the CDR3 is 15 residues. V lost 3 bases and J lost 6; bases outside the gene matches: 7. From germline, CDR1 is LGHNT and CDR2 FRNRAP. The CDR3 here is CASGLGEGASGELFF. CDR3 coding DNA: TGTGCTAGTGGTTTAGGTGAGGGGGCGTCCGGGGAGCTGTTTTTT.

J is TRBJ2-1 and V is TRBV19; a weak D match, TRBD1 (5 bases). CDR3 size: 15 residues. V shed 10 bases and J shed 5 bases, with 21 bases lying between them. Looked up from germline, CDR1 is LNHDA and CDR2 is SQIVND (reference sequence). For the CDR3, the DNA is TGTGCCACCCGAAAGGCAGGGAAGACGCACAATGAGCAGTTCTTC. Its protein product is CATRKAGKTHNEQFF. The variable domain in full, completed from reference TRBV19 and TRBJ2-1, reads DGGITQSPKYLFRKEGQNVTLSCEQNLNHDAMYWYRQDPGQGLRLIYYSQIVNDFQKGDIAEGYSVSREKKESFPLTVTSAQKNPTAFYLCATRKAGKTHNEQFFGPGTRLTVL.

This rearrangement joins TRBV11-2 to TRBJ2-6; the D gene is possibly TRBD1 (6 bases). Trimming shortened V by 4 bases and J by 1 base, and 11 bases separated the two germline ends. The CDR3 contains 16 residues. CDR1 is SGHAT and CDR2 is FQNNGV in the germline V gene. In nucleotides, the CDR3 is TGTGCCAGCAGCTCCCAGGGGCTTTCTGGGGCCAACGTCCTGACTTTC. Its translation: CASSSQGLSGANVLTF.

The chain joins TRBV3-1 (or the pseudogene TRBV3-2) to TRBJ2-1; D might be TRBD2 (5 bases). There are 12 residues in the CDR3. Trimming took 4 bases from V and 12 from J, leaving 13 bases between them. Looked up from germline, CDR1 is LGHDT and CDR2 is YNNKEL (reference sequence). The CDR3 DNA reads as TGTGCCAGCAGCCGCTTCCCTAGCCCGCAGTTCTTC. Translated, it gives CASSRFPSPQFF.

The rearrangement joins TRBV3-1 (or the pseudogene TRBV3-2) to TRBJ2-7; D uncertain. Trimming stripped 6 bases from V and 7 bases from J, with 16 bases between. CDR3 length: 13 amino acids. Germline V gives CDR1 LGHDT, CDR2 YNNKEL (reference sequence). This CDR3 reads CASSQSGLGEQYF. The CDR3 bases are TGTGCCAGCAGTCAGTCAGGTCTTGGAGAGCAGTACTTC.

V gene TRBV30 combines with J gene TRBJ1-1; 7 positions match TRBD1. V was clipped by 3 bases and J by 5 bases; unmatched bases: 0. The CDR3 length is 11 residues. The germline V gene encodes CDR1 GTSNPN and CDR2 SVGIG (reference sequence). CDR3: CAWRQGTEAFF. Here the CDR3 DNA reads TGTGCCTGGAGACAGGGGACTGAAGCTTTCTTT.

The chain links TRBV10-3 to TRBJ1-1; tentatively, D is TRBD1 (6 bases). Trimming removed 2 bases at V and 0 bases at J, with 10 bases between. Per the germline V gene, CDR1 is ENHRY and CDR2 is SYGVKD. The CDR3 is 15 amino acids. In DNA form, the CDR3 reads TGTGCCATCAGTGAGGTACAGGGAATGAACACTGAAGCTTTCTTT. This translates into CAISEVQGMNTEAFF.

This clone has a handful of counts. This CDR3 is CASSFVNTEAFF. The CDR3 DNA sequence: TGTGCCAGCAGCTTCGTGAACACTGAAGCTTTCTTT. The chain joins TRBV5-4 to TRBJ1-1; D unclear. The CDR3 consists of 12 residues. Trimming removed 2 bases from V and 0 bases from J, with 2 bases in between. Germline values: CDR1 SGHNT, CDR2 YYREEE (reference sequence).

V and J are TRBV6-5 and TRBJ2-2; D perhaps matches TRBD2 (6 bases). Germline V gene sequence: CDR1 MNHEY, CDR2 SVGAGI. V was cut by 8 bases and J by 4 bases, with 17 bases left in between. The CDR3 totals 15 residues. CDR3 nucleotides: TGTGCCAGCGGGAACCCGCGGGGTGGCACCGGGGAGCTGTTTTTT. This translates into CASGNPRGGTGELFF.

CDR3 sequence: CASSASGGAYNEQFF. DNA of the CDR3: TGTGCCAGCAGCGCTAGCGGGGGGGCCTACAATGAGCAGTTCTTC. The chain uses TRBV9 and TRBJ2-1; TRBD2 agrees at 12 bases. CDR1 and CDR2 from the germline V gene are SGDLS and YYNGEE. The CDR3 has 15 amino acids. V shed 3 bases, J shed 2 bases, and the junction held 0 bases outside the gene matches.

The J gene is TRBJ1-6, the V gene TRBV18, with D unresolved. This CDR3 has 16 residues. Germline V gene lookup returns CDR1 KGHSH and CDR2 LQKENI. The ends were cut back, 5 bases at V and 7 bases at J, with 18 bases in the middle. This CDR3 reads CASSAVLGAQNSPLHF. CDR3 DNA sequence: TGTGCCAGCTCAGCCGTTCTAGGCGCTCAGAATTCACCCCTCCACTTT.

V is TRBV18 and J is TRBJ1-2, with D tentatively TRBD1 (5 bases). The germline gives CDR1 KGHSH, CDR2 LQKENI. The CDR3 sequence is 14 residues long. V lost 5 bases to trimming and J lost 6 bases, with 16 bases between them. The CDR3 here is CASSISGERDGYTF. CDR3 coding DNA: TGTGCCAGCTCAATTTCGGGGGAACGGGATGGCTACACCTTC.